This note documents a single T cell receptor (beta chain) sequence. The V end was cut by 6 bases, the J end by 5 bases, with 13 bases between. The CDR3 extends over 13 amino acids. Germline lookup yields CDR1 SGHVS and CDR2 FNYEAQ. The data stem from a study of CD8 T cells in Susac syndrome. An amount of RNA that ranged from roughly 0.5 to 1 ug was reverse transcribed with random hexamers. TCRdb analysed the immunoSEQ multiplex PCR reads with MiXCR anew, one entry per CDR3 protein. The data contain around 190,000 distinct CDR3 sequences, 85% to 95% of them seen just once; the ten biggest clones take up 0.16%.

The genes are TRBV7-6 and TRBJ2-5, with unresolved D. This receptor was obtained from a human donor with multiple sclerosis. The source material was CD8+ T cells from PBMCs. The CDR3 sequence: CASRLGSGETQYF. The CDR3 DNA follows: TGTGCCAGCAGGCTAGGGTCCGGGGAGACCCAGTACTTC.